One sample yielded the 2 T cell receptor beta chains listed below, sequenced in a study of response to subunit inactivated influenza vaccine. TCRdb reprocessed the RT-PCR reads via MiXCR and lists one record per CDR3 protein. Of about 540,000 distinct CDR3 sequences listed, under 30% are singletons. The same sample was also studied in work on T cells expressing NK-cell markers. As reported in that work: The authors made TCR beta cDNA libraries by 5'RACE template switching. This switching added a universal primer site and UMIs.

Sequenced here: CD4+ T cells sorted from PBMCs, sampled approximately 13 days after vaccination. All receptors come from a middle-aged man who received an inactivated influenza vaccine.

The V gene is TRBV28, the J gene TRBJ2-1; 7 nucleotides match TRBD2. The CDR3 has 16 amino acids. V lost 1 base, J lost 1 base, and 4 bases stayed unmatched. CDR1 and CDR2 (germline): MDHEN, SYDVKM. Written as DNA, the CDR3 is TGTGCCAGCAGTTTATTGAGAGCGGGATCCTACAATGAGCAGTTCTTC. Protein: CASSLLRAGSYNEQFF. Looking up the rest from reference TRBV28 and TRBJ2-1 gives the full variable domain: DVKVTQSSRYLVKRTGEKVFLECVQDMDHENMFWYRQDPGLGLRLIYFSYDVKMKEKGDIPEGYSVSREKKERFSLILESASTNQTSMYLCASSLLRAGSYNEQFFGPGTRLTVL.

The chain is built from TRBV7-9 and TRBJ2-7; TRBD1 matches at 7 bases. The germline CDR1 and CDR2 sequences are SEHNR and FQNEAQ (reference sequence). V lost 5 bases and J lost 3; bases outside the gene matches: 10. CDR3 length: 15 amino acids. CDR3 residues: CASSPRQGPYYEQYF. The CDR3 DNA reads as TGTGCCAGCAGCCCCCGACAGGGTCCCTACTACGAGCAGTACTTC. Full variable domain (remainder filled in from reference TRBV7-9 and TRBJ2-7): DTGVSQNPRHKITKRGQNVTFRCDPISEHNRLYWYRQTLGQGPEFLTYFQNEAQLEKSRLLSDRFSAERPKGSFSTLEIQRTEQGDSAMYLCASSPRQGPYYEQYFGPGTRLTVT.